This T cell receptor beta chain was obtained from a study of blood T cell repertoires in COVID-19. This clone was seen more than once but under ten times. Participants reported their clinical history, and cohort assignment relied on those reports. Each recovered donor of Cohort 3 presented with two negative PCRs, clearance, or symptom resolution. Per the study methods: Scientists estimated how many nucleated cells there were by amplifying reference gene primers. Here immunoSEQ multiplex PCR was the method, and the copy in TCRdb shows in-frame clones only, minus some. Clone size and V and J calls were adopted from that table, with D and trimming inferred from the DNA. Of about 400,000 clones in the sample, roughly nine tenths were seen once. The CDR3 is 18 residues long. Trimming took 1 base from V and 1 from J; bases not matched to a gene: 9. Germline CDR1 and CDR2: KGHSH and LQKENI.

Sequenced material: PBMCs or T cells enriched from blood (not recorded which). The TCR comes from a woman in her 30s who had recovered from COVID-19. The chain combines TRBV18 with TRBJ1-1; 10 bases align to TRBD1. Written as DNA, the CDR3 is TGTGCCAGCTCACCACGGGACAGGGGCACCATTAGGAACACTGAAGCTTTCTTT. It specifies CASSPRDRGTIRNTEAFF.